Presented here are 31 T cell receptor beta chains from one specimen sequenced in a study of T cell repertoires in cytomegalovirus infection. These receptors have no identified antigens. TCRdb reprocessed the reads with MiXCR, giving one entry per CDR3 protein. The sample contains 70,000 or so distinct CDR3 sequences, around 28% of which appear only once. The sample consisted of CD8+ T cells from cultured PBMCs, taken from culture after CMV antigen stimulation. Receptors originate from a human donor in good health (CMV status not recorded). Some clones in this sample may be carry-over from other donors' samples.

This clonotype was observed many times. The chain employs TRBV12-3 or TRBV12-4 and TRBJ2-3, with D possibly TRBD1 on 6 matching bases. This CDR3 contains 14 residues. V was clipped by 4 bases and J by 0 bases, with 8 bases between them. The CDR3 DNA reads TGTGCCAGCAGTTCACAGGGTAGCACAGATACGCAGTATTTT. Its protein is CASSSQGSTDTQYF.

This clonotype was counted many times. The chain couples TRBV7-2 to TRBJ2-7; no clear D. Germline CDR1 SGHTA, CDR2 FQGNSA. The CDR3 has 18 amino acids. V lost 5 bases and J 0 bases, leaving 23 bases between the germline ends. CDR3 DNA sequence: TGTGCCAGCAGCCCCCTCCCAACCGGGCCCTCGAGCTCCTACGAGCAGTACTTC. Encoded protein: CASSPLPTGPSSSYEQYF.

This clonotype has only a few counts. The V call is TRBV24-1, the J call TRBJ2-1; a weak D match, TRBD1 (6 bases). CDR1 and CDR2 (germline): KGHDR, SFDVKD. The CDR3 totals 12 residues. V gave up 4 bases and J gave up 10 bases, with 10 bases separating them. The CDR3: CATSETGTEQFF. CDR3 in DNA: TGTGCCACCAGTGAAACCGGGACAGAGCAGTTCTTC.

This clonotype was seen ten or more times. This chain links TRBV20-1 with TRBJ2-3; TRBD2 aligns across 7 bases. This CDR3 is 16 amino acids long. Losses at the gene ends were 6 bases for V and 0 bases for J; bases not matched to a gene: 12. Germline values: CDR1 DFQATT, CDR2 SNEGSKA (reference sequence). CDR3 bases: TGCAGTGCCAGGCGGGCTAGCGGACTGAGCACAGATACGCAGTATTTT. This sequence encodes CSARRASGLSTDTQYF.

The chain employs TRBV24-1 and TRBJ2-1; TRBD2 aligns across 13 bases. The CDR3 has 16 amino acids. CDR1 is KGHDR and CDR2 is SFDVKD in the germline V gene. J was trimmed by 9 bases and V by 9 bases; bases with no gene match: 13. CDR3 bases: TGTGCCACCGCACAATTAGGGACTAGCGGGGTTCCTGAGCAGTTCTTC. Amino acids: CATAQLGTSGVPEQFF.

This clonotype was counted once. The chain joins TRBV5-1 to TRBJ2-3, with TRBD1 matching 11 bases. There are 15 residues in the CDR3. V shed 3 bases, J shed 4 bases, and the junction held 4 bases outside the gene matches. Per the germline V gene, CDR1 is SGHRS and CDR2 is YFSETQ. The CDR3 nucleotides read TGCGCCAGCAGCTCGGACAGGGGGCTCGCAGATACGCAGTATTTT. Translating gives CASSSDRGLADTQYF.

CDR3 residues: CASSDSITSSYNEQFF. DNA of the CDR3: TGTGCCAGCAGTGACTCTATCACCAGCTCCTACAATGAGCAGTTCTTC. The chain employs TRBV6-4 and TRBJ2-1; D is unclear. CDR3 length equals 16 residues. V lost 0 bases, J lost 0 bases, and 9 bases lay in between. Per the germline V gene, CDR1 is MRHNA and CDR2 is SNTAGT.

This chain joins TRBV11-2 and TRBJ2-1, with 8 bases aligning to TRBD2. Trimming took 3 bases from V and 7 from J; bases not matched to a gene: 8. Germline V gene sequence: CDR1 SGHAT, CDR2 FQNNGV. There are 15 residues in the CDR3. CDR3 in amino acids: CASSLMAGGPNEQFF. The CDR3 coding sequence is TGTGCCAGCAGCTTGATGGCGGGGGGCCCGAATGAGCAGTTCTTC.

This chain links TRBV4-2 with TRBJ2-3; D is unresolved. CDR1 is LGHNA and CDR2 is YNFKEQ in the germline V gene. This CDR3 contains 14 residues. The V end was cut by 1 base, the J end by 3 bases, with 8 bases between. DNA for the CDR3: TGTGCCAGCAGCCAAGCGAAGGGTACAGATACGCAGTATTTT. Its protein is CASSQAKGTDTQYF.

V usage is TRBV3-1 and J usage is TRBJ1-5; the match to TRBD1 covers 9 bases. Unmatched junction bases numbered 6, after V lost 1 base and J lost 5 bases. Per the germline V gene, CDR1 is LGHDT and CDR2 is YNNKEL (reference sequence). This CDR3 region has 16 residues. The CDR3 reads CASSQGPGQGDQPQHF. CDR3 DNA: TGTGCCAGCAGCCAAGGGCCGGGACAGGGTGATCAGCCCCAGCATTTT.

This clonotype was recorded many times. The chain uses TRBV7-2 and TRBJ1-5; D remains unclear. There are 13 residues in the CDR3. Trimming left V 2 bases short and J 9 bases short, with 11 bases between. Germline lookup yields CDR1 SGHTA and CDR2 FQGNSA. The CDR3 spells CASSLNNFGPQHF. DNA for the CDR3: TGTGCCAGCAGCTTAAATAACTTCGGGCCCCAGCATTTT.

The chain is built from TRBV10-1 and TRBJ2-1; a weak D match, TRBD2 (6 bases). In germline, CDR1 is WNHNN, CDR2 SYGVQD (reference sequence). Trimming cost V 3 bases and J 6 bases, with 12 bases left between them. The CDR3 totals 14 residues. CDR3 sequence reads: CASSDREFRNEQFF. The CDR3 DNA reads TGCGCCAGCAGTGACCGGGAGTTTCGCAATGAGCAGTTCTTC.

This clonotype was seen more than once but under ten times. The J gene is TRBJ2-7, the V gene TRBV7-6; 9 bases map to TRBD1. V lost 5 bases, J lost 5 bases, and 7 bases stayed unmatched. This CDR3 is 14 amino acids long. Germline V CDR1 and CDR2: SGHVS, FNYEAQ. CDR3 nucleotide sequence: TGTGCCAGCAGCGACAGGGACAGGGCCCACGAGCAGTACTTC. It is translated as CASSDRDRAHEQYF.

This clonotype was seen at least ten times. The DNA for the CDR3 is TGTGCCAGCAGCCTGGCTAGGAACCAAGAGACCCAGTACTTC. Its protein product is CASSLARNQETQYF. The gene calls are TRBV7-8 and TRBJ2-5; D not resolved. Trimming left V 5 bases short and J 0 bases short, with 10 bases between. This CDR3 is built from 14 residues. CDR1 SGHVS and CDR2 FQNEAQ come from the germline V gene.

The chain carries TRBV20-1 and TRBJ2-5, with 13 bases identical to TRBD2. The V and J ends lost 5 bases and 5 bases, in that order; junction bases with no gene match: 17. Germline CDR1 is DFQATT and CDR2 is SNEGSKA (reference sequence). The CDR3 is made up of 18 amino acids. The CDR3 DNA sequence: TGCAGTGCTCCAGATGGACTAGCGGGGGAATATCCCCAGGAGACCCAGTACTTC. This gives the protein CSAPDGLAGEYPQETQYF.

This clonotype was picked up many times. The J gene is TRBJ1-1, the V gene TRBV7-2, with D hard to call. The V and J ends lost 2 bases and 0 bases respectively, with 10 bases between them. The CDR3 covers 15 residues. The germline gives CDR1 SGHTA, CDR2 FQGNSA. The CDR3 DNA reads TGTGCCAGCAGCTTAAGTCACCCCATGAACACTGAAGCTTTCTTT. Protein: CASSLSHPMNTEAFF.

This clonotype was recorded only once. The V call is TRBV20-1, the J call TRBJ2-7; the D gene is possibly TRBD2 (6 bases). This CDR3 is 13 amino acids long. The V end lost 6 bases, the J end lost 5 bases, and 17 bases lay between the germline ends. Germline V gene sequence: CDR1 DFQATT, CDR2 SNEGSKA (reference sequence). The CDR3 DNA reads as TGCAGTGCCTGGTTGCTAGCGCACCACGAGCAGTACTTC. The encoded protein is CSAWLLAHHEQYF.

The chain links TRBV20-1 to TRBJ2-5; D is unclear. Germline-derived CDR1 and CDR2 are DFQATT and SNEGSKA (reference sequence). The length of the CDR3 is 12 residues. Deletions cut 1 base from V and 5 bases from J, with 8 bases between. The CDR3 here is CSARAQGETQYF. CDR3 DNA: TGCAGTGCTAGAGCTCAAGGGGAGACCCAGTACTTC.

This clonotype has a handful of counts. CDR3 sequence: CASSSRRGDDSSYNEQFF. DNA of the CDR3: TGTGCCAGCAGTTCCCGGAGGGGGGACGATTCGTCCTACAATGAGCAGTTCTTC. V is TRBV28 and J is TRBJ2-1; D possibly uses TRBD1 or TRBD2 (6 bases each). The CDR3 is 18 residues long. Trimming removed 4 bases at V and 1 base at J, with 20 bases between. CDR1 MDHEN and CDR2 SYDVKM come from the germline V gene.

This clonotype showed up just a few times. V gene TRBV7-9 combines with J gene TRBJ1-1; D is unresolved. The CDR3 totals 16 residues. V was shortened by 6 bases and J by 0 bases, with 17 bases between the two germline ends. CDR1 SEHNR and CDR2 FQNEAQ come from the germline V gene (reference sequence). The CDR3 DNA follows: TGTGCCAGCAGAGACCAGAGGGTGGTTCTGAACACTGAAGCTTTCTTT. As protein: CASRDQRVVLNTEAFF.

The V call is TRBV19, the J call TRBJ2-3, with TRBD2 identical over 7 bases. The CDR3 is made up of 18 amino acids. Per germline, CDR1 LNHDA and CDR2 SQIVND (reference sequence). With V trimmed by 4 bases and J by 4 bases, 17 bases remained unmatched. CDR3 DNA sequence: TGTGCCAGTAGTACACCCCCGGCCAGTGTCGGGAGGCCAGATACGCAGTATTTT. This codes for CASSTPPASVGRPDTQYF.

The chain uses TRBV6-1 and TRBJ2-3; D may correspond to TRBD1 or TRBD2 (5 bases each). The germline gives CDR1 MNHNS, CDR2 SASEGT. Trimming left V 3 bases short and J 5 bases short, with 6 bases between. This CDR3 contains 12 residues. Here the CDR3 DNA reads TGTGCCAGCAGTGATGGGGGAGATACGCAGTATTTT. Residues: CASSDGGDTQYF.

The sample holds many counts of this clonotype. The junction differs from germline at one of its ends, possibly a read error. CDR3 in amino acids: CASSLGVGPGRVILF. The CDR3 DNA follows: TGTGCCAGCAGCTTAGGAGTCGGCCCGGGACGGGTAATTCTCTTC. The chain joins TRBV7-2 to TRBJ2-1; tentatively, D is TRBD1 or TRBD2 (5 bases each). Germline assignment: CDR1 SGHTA and CDR2 FQGNSA. The CDR3 consists of 15 residues.

This clonotype came up a few times. The chain joins TRBV7-6 to TRBJ1-6; 10 nucleotides agree with TRBD1. J lost 7 bases, V lost 5 bases, and 5 bases had no gene match. Germline values: CDR1 SGHVS, CDR2 FNYEAQ. The CDR3 spans 15 residues. The CDR3 sequence is CASSVGQGGNSPLHF. The DNA of the CDR3 is TGTGCCAGCAGCGTAGGACAGGGGGGCAATTCACCCCTCCACTTT.

This clonotype was observed a few times. The V call is TRBV11-2, the J call TRBJ2-1; TRBD1 is a possible D gene (6 bases). Looked up from germline, CDR1 is SGHAT and CDR2 is FQNNGV. The V end was cut by 5 bases, the J end by 0 bases, with 14 bases between. The CDR3 loop spans 16 amino acids. The CDR3 protein is CASSPPGQSSYNEQFF. The CDR3 DNA follows: TGTGCCAGCAGCCCGCCGGGACAAAGCTCCTACAATGAGCAGTTCTTC.

This clonotype came up a few times. The chain combines TRBV27 with TRBJ2-1; D ambiguous. Trimming removed 2 bases from V and 0 bases from J, with 11 bases in between. The CDR3 has 16 residues. Germline V lookup: CDR1 MNHEY, CDR2 SMNVEV (reference sequence). The CDR3 nucleotides read TGTGCCAGCAGTTTAAAGCGCGACCTCTCCTACAATGAGCAGTTCTTC. It encodes CASSLKRDLSYNEQFF.

V is TRBV5-8 and J is TRBJ2-3; D is tentatively TRBD1 or TRBD2 (5 bases each). The length of the CDR3 is 18 residues. Trimming took off 3 bases at V and 6 bases at J, with 26 bases between the two ends. Germline V gene sequence: CDR1 SGHTS, CDR2 YDEGEE. For the CDR3, the DNA is TGTGCCAGCAGCTCCATTCAAACAGGACTGATACTCTCCGATACGCAGTATTTT. This encodes CASSSIQTGLILSDTQYF.

This clonotype was counted at least ten times. The genes are TRBV7-2 and TRBJ1-1, with 7 bases lining up with TRBD1. CDR3 length: 13 amino acids. V lost 9 bases to trimming and J lost 4 bases; unmatched junction nucleotides: 8. The germline V gene encodes CDR1 SGHTA and CDR2 FQGNSA. The CDR3 DNA reads as TGTGCCAGTACAGGGGCTAAGGGCACTGAAGCTTTCTTT. Its protein product is CASTGAKGTEAFF.

This CDR3 is CANSSRTGIGAEQFF. CDR3 sequence (DNA): TGTGCCAACAGTTCTCGGACAGGGATCGGGGCTGAGCAGTTCTTC. The V gene is TRBV7-2, the J gene TRBJ2-1; 8 bases align to TRBD1. The CDR3 consists of 15 residues. Germline CDR1 reads SGHTA; CDR2 reads FQGNSA. Trimming took 10 bases from V and 9 from J; bases not matched to a gene: 17.

This clonotype was found a few times. The rearrangement links TRBV7-4 to TRBJ2-1; D unresolved. The CDR3 has 14 residues. V lost 4 bases to trimming and J lost 0 bases, with 7 bases between them. Germline lookup yields CDR1 SGHVT and CDR2 SQSDAQ. The CDR3 protein is CASSSDSSYNEQFF. The DNA of the CDR3 is TGTGCCAGCAGCTCCGACTCCTCCTACAATGAGCAGTTCTTC.

This clonotype was counted only a few times. The chain couples TRBV28 to TRBJ1-2; D is unresolved. The CDR3 has 14 residues. Trimming removed 3 bases from V and 1 base from J, with 9 bases in between. Germline CDR1 MDHEN, CDR2 SYDVKM. CDR3 in DNA: TGTGCCAGCAGTTTCGGGCAGTTTAACTATGGCTACACCTTC. Protein product: CASSFGQFNYGYTF.